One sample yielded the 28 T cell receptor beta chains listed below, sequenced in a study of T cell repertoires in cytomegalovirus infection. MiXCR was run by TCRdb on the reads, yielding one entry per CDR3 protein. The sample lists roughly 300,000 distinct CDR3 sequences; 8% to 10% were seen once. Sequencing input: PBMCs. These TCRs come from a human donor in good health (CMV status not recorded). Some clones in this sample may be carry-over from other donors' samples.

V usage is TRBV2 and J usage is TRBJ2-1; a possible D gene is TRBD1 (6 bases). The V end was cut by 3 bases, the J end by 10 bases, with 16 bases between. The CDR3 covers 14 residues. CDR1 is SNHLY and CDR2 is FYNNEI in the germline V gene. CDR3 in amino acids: CASSDRGHVQEQFF. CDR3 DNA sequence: TGTGCCAGCAGTGATAGGGGACACGTCCAAGAGCAGTTCTTC.

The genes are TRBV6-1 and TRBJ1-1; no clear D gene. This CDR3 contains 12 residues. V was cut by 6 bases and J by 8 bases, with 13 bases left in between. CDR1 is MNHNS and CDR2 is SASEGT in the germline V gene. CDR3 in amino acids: CASRRPSGEAFF. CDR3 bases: TGTGCCAGCAGACGACCTTCGGGGGAAGCTTTCTTT.

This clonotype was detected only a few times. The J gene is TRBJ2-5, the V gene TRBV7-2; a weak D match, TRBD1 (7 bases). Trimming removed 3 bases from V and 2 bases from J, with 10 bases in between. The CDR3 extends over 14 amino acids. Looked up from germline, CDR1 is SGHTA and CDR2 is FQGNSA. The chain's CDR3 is CASSFAGQQETQYF. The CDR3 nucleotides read TGTGCCAGCAGCTTTGCGGGACAGCAAGAGACCCAGTACTTC.

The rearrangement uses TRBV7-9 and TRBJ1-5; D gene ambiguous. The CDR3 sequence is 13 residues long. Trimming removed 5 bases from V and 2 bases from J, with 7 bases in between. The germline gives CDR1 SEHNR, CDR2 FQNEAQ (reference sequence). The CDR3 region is CASSQVGNQPQHF. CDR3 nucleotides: TGTGCCAGCAGCCAGGTGGGCAATCAGCCCCAGCATTTT.

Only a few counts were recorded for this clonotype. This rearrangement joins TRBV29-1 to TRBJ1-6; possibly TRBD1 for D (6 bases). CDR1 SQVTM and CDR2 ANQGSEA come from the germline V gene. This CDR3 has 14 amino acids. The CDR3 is CNKDQGNGDSPLHF. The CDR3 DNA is TGCAACAAAGACCAGGGGAATGGAGATTCACCCCTCCACTTT.

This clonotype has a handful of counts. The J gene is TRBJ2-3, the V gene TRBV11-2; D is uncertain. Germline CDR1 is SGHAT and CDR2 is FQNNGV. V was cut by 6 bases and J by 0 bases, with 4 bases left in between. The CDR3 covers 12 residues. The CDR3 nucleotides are TGTGCCAGCAGGGTGAGCACAGATACGCAGTATTTT. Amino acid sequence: CASRVSTDTQYF.

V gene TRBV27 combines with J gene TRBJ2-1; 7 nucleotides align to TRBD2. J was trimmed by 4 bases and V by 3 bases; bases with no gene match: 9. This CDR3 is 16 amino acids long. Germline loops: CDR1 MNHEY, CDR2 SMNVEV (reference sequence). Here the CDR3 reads CASSFPTSSHYNEQFF. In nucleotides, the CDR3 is TGTGCCAGCAGTTTTCCGACTAGCAGCCATTACAATGAGCAGTTCTTC.

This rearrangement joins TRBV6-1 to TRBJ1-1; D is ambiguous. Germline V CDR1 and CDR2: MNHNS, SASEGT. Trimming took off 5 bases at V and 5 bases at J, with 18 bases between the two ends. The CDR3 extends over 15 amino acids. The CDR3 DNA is TGTGCCAGCAGTCCCAAGACGGTCCCCGGGACTGAAGCTTTCTTT. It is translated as CASSPKTVPGTEAFF.

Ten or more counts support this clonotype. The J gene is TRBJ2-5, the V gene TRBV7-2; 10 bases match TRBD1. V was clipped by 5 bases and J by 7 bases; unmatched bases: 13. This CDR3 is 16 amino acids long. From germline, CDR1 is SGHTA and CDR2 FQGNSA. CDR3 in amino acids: CASSPWGQGPPGTQYF. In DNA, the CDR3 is TGTGCCAGCAGCCCCTGGGGACAGGGGCCCCCAGGGACCCAGTACTTC.

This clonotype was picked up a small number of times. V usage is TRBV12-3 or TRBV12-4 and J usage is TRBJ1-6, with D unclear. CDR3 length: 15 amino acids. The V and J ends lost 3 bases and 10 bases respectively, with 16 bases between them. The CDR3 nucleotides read TGTGCCAGCAGTTTCCCCAATGTGAGGAACTCACCCCTCCACTTT. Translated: CASSFPNVRNSPLHF.

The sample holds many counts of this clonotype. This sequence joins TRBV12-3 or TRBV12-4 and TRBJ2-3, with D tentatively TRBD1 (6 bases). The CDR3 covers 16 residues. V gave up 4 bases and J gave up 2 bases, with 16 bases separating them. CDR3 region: CASSSRSGDTTDTQYF. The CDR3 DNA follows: TGTGCCAGCAGTTCCCGCAGTGGGGACACCACAGATACGCAGTATTTT.

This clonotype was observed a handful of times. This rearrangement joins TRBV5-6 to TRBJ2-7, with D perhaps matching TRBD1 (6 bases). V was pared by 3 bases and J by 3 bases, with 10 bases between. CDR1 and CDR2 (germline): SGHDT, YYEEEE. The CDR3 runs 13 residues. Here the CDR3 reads CASSWDTDYEQYF. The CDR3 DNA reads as TGTGCCAGCAGCTGGGACACAGACTACGAGCAGTACTTC.

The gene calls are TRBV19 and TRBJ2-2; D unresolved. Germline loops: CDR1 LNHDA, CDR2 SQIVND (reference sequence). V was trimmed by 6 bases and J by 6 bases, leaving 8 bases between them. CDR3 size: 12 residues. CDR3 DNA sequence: TGTGCCAGTAGGGGAATATCCGGGGAGCTGTTTTTT. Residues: CASRGISGELFF.

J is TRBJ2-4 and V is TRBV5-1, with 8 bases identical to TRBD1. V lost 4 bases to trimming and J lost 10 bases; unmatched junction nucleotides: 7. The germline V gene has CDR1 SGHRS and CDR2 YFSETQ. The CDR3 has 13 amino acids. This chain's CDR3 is CASSPDRVWIQYF. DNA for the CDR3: TGCGCCAGCAGCCCGGACAGGGTTTGGATTCAGTACTTC. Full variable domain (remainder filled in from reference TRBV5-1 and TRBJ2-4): KAGVTQTPRYLIKTRGQQVTLSCSPISGHRSVSWYQQTPGQGLQFLFEYFSETQRNKGNFPGRFSGRQFSNSRSEMNVSTLELGDSALYLCASSPDRVWIQYFGAGTRLSVL.

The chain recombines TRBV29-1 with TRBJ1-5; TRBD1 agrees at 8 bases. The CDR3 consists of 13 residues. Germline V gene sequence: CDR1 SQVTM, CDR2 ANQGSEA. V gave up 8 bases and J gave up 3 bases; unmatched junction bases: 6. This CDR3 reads CSTRQGPNQPQHF. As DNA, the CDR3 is TGCAGCACCCGACAGGGGCCCAATCAGCCCCAGCATTTT.

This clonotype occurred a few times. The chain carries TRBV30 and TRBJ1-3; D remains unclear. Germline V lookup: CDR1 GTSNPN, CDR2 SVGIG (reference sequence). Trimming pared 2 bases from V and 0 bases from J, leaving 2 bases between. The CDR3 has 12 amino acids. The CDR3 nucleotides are TGTGCCTGGAGTACCTCTGGAAACACCATATATTTT. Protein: CAWSTSGNTIYF.

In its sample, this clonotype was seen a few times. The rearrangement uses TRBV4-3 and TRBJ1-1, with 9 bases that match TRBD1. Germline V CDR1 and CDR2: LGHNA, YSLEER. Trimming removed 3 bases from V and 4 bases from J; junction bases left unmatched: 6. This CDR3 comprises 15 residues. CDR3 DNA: TGCGCCAGCAGCCAGGACGGACAGGGGATCACTGAAGCTTTCTTT. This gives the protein CASSQDGQGITEAFF.

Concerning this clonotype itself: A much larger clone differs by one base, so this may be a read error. In DNA, the CDR3 is TGTGCCAGCGGCTTATCGGGGCCAACCCAAGAGACCCAGTACTTC. Its protein product is CASGLSGPTQETQYF. The rearrangement links TRBV7-2 to TRBJ2-5, with D perhaps being TRBD1 or TRBD2 (5 bases each). The germline V gene has CDR1 SGHTA and CDR2 FQGNSA. The CDR3 spans 15 residues.

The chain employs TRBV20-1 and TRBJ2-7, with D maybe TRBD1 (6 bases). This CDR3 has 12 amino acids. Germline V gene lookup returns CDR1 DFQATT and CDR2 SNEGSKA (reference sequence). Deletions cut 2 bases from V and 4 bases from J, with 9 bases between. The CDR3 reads CSARTTGYEQYF. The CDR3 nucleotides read TGCAGTGCTAGAACGACAGGTTACGAGCAGTACTTC.

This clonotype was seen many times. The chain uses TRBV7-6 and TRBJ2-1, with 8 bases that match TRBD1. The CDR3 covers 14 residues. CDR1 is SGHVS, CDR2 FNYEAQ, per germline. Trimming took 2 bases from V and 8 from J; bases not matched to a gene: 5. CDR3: CASSLTEDRDEQFF. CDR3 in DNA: TGTGCCAGCAGCTTAACGGAGGACAGGGATGAGCAGTTCTTC.

CDR3 loop: CASSLQPSSPLHF. The CDR3 DNA sequence: TGTGCCAGCAGTTTACAGCCCTCATCACCCCTCCACTTT. The chain joins TRBV28 to TRBJ1-6; D unclear. Trimming pared 2 bases from V and 10 bases from J, leaving 9 bases between. Germline CDR1 is MDHEN and CDR2 is SYDVKM. The CDR3 totals 13 residues. Variable domain in full (rest from reference TRBV28 and TRBJ1-6): DVKVTQSSRYLVKRTGEKVFLECVQDMDHENMFWYRQDPGLGLRLIYFSYDVKMKEKGDIPEGYSVSREKKERFSLILESASTNQTSMYLCASSLQPSSPLHFGNGTRLTVT.

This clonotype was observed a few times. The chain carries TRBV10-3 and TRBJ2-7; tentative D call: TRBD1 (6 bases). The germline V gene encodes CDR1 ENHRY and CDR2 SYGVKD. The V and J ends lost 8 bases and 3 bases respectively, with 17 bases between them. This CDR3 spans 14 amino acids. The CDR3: CAIGPPGAGYEQYF. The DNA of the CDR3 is TGTGCCATCGGACCACCAGGGGCCGGCTACGAGCAGTACTTC.

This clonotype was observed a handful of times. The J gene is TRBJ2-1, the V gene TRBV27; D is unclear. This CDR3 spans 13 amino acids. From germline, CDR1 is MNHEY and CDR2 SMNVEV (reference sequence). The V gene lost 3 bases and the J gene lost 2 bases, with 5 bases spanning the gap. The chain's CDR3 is CASSFRTYNEQFF. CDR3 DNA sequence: TGTGCCAGCAGTTTTAGAACCTACAATGAGCAGTTCTTC.

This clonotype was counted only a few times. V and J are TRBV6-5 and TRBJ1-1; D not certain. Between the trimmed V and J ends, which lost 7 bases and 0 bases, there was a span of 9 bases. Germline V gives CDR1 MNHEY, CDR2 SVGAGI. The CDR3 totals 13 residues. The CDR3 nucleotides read TGTGCCAGCACCACCCCAGTGAACACTGAAGCTTTCTTT. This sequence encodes CASTTPVNTEAFF.

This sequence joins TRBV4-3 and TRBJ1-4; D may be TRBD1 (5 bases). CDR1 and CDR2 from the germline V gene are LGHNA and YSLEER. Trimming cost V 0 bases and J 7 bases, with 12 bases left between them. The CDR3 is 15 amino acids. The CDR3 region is CASSQEPGRGEKLFF. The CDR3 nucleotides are TGCGCCAGCAGCCAAGAGCCAGGGAGGGGTGAAAAACTGTTTTTT.

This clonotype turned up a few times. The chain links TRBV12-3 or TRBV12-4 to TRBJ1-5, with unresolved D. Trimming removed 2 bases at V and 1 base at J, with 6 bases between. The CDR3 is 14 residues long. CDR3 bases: TGTGCCAGCAGTTTATCGCAGAGCAATCAGCCCCAGCATTTT. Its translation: CASSLSQSNQPQHF.

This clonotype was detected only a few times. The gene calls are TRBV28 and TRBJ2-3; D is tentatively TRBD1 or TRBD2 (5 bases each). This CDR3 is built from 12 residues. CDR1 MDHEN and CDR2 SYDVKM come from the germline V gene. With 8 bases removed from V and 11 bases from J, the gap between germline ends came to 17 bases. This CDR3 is CASGAGFGWQYF. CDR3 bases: TGTGCCAGCGGGGCGGGCTTCGGGTGGCAGTATTTT.

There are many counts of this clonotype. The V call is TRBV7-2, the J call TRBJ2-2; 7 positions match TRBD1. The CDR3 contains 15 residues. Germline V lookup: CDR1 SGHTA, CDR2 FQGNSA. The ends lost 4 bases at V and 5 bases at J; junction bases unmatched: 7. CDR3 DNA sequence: TGTGCCAGCAGCTCTGGACAGGTTGGAACCGGGGAGCTGTTTTTT. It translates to CASSSGQVGTGELFF.